The rows below give T cell receptor beta chains drawn from one sample of a study of cytomegalovirus exposure and HLA in healthy donors. The repertoire was sequenced with immunoSEQ multiplex PCR; TCRdb's copy has only in-frame clones and lacks some. The sample lists 120,000 to 150,000 clones; 88% were seen once. Sequenced: PBMCs. These receptors were taken from a woman in her forties in good health and CMV-seronegative. Both conserved end residues are part of each CDR3. D genes are given only for firm matches. Size values are once, few and many counts, or a class for expanded clones, and some rows have none.

clone size: .; D gene: .; V gene: TRBV30; J gene: TRBJ2-4; CDR3 protein: CAWSVPQRGPLAKNIQYF; CDR3 DNA: TGTGCCTGGAGTGTACCCCAAAGGGGCCCGCTAGCCAAAAACATTCAGTACTTC
clone size: .; D gene: .; V gene: TRBV30; J gene: TRBJ2-7; CDR3 protein: CAWSAQVGGTYEQYF; CDR3 DNA: TGTGCCTGGAGTGCCCAGGTTGGGGGCACCTACGAGCAGTACTTC
clone size: .; D gene: TRBD1; V gene: TRBV9; J gene: TRBJ2-1; CDR3 protein: CASSVGQGAYNEQFF; CDR3 DNA: TGTGCCAGCAGCGTTGGGCAGGGGGCCTACAATGAGCAGTTCTTC
clone size: once; D gene: .; V gene: TRBV30; J gene: TRBJ1-1; CDR3 protein: CAARSALSNTEAFF; CDR3 DNA: TGTGCCGCCAGGTCGGCCTTGTCGAACACTGAAGCTTTCTTT
clone size: .; D gene: .; V gene: TRBV7-9; J gene: TRBJ2-6; CDR3 protein: CASSPGAGGANVLTF; CDR3 DNA: TGTGCCAGCAGCCCAGGGGCGGGTGGGGCCAACGTCCTGACTTTC
clone size: .; D gene: TRBD1; V gene: TRBV5-1; J gene: TRBJ2-5; CDR3 protein: CASSLGQGEETQYF; CDR3 DNA: TGCGCCAGCAGCTTAGGACAGGGTGAGGAGACCCAGTACTTC
clone size: once; D gene: TRBD1; V gene: TRBV5-6; J gene: TRBJ2-1; CDR3 protein: CASSRRRGRHNEQFF; CDR3 DNA: TGTGCCAGCAGCCGTCGCAGGGGGCGCCACAATGAGCAGTTCTTC
clone size: .; D gene: .; V gene: TRBV6-5; J gene: TRBJ1-4; CDR3 protein: CASSFDHTEKLFF; CDR3 DNA: TGTGCCAGCAGTTTCGATCACACCGAAAAACTGTTTTTT
clone size: .; D gene: .; V gene: TRBV5-8; J gene: TRBJ2-1; CDR3 protein: CASSLLGGWGLYNEQFF; CDR3 DNA: TGTGCCAGCAGCTTACTAGGGGGCTGGGGACTCTACAATGAGCAGTTCTTC
clone size: .; D gene: TRBD1; V gene: TRBV4-3; J gene: TRBJ1-2; CDR3 protein: CASSQGATGADGHTF; CDR3 DNA: TGCGCCAGCAGCCAAGGTGCCACAGGGGCCGATGGCCACACCTTC
clone size: .; D gene: TRBD2; V gene: TRBV4-2; J gene: TRBJ2-3; CDR3 protein: CASSQDKYGRAGGVDTQYF; CDR3 DNA: TGTGCCAGCAGCCAAGATAAGTACGGGAGGGCCGGTGGAGTAGATACGCAGTATTTT
clone size: .; D gene: TRBD2; V gene: TRBV28; J gene: TRBJ2-1; CDR3 protein: CASTEGLAGRNEQFF; CDR3 DNA: TGTGCCAGCACCGAGGGACTAGCGGGAAGGAATGAGCAGTTCTTC
clone size: .; D gene: .; V gene: TRBV5-4; J gene: TRBJ1-2; CDR3 protein: CASRAGTWDGGYGYTF; CDR3 DNA: TGTGCCAGCAGGGCCGGGACATGGGACGGAGGCTATGGCTACACCTTC
clone size: .; D gene: .; V gene: TRBV5-1; J gene: TRBJ2-1; CDR3 protein: CASSLAYNEQFF; CDR3 DNA: TGCGCCAGCAGCCTAGCCTACAATGAGCAGTTCTTC
clone size: .; D gene: TRBD1; V gene: TRBV14; J gene: TRBJ2-4; CDR3 protein: CASSRGQGTGYHLAKNIQYF; CDR3 DNA: TGTGCCAGCAGCCGTGGACAGGGGACTGGGTATCACCTAGCCAAAAACATTCAGTACTTC
clone size: .; D gene: TRBD1; V gene: TRBV27; J gene: TRBJ2-7; CDR3 protein: CASSFAGGYEQYF; CDR3 DNA: TGTGCCAGCAGTTTTGCAGGGGGCTACGAGCAGTACTTC
clone size: .; D gene: TRBD1; V gene: TRBV5-1; J gene: TRBJ1-2; CDR3 protein: CASSLRQGGGYTF; CDR3 DNA: TGCGCCAGCAGCTTGCGCCAGGGGGGTGGCTACACCTTC
clone size: .; D gene: TRBD1; V gene: TRBV19; J gene: TRBJ1-1; CDR3 protein: CASKPQMIRDRRAFTGVTEAFF; CDR3 DNA: TGTGCCAGTAAGCCACAGATGATCCGGGACAGAAGGGCTTTTACGGGGGTCACTGAAGCTTTCTTT
clone size: .; D gene: .; V gene: TRBV7-9; J gene: TRBJ2-7; CDR3 protein: CASSLMMYGSSYEQYF; CDR3 DNA: TGTGCCAGCAGCTTAATGATGTATGGGAGCTCCTACGAGCAGTACTTC
clone size: .; D gene: .; V gene: TRBV7-9; J gene: TRBJ2-7; CDR3 protein: CAITRAYEQYF; CDR3 DNA: TGTGCCATAACTAGGGCCTACGAGCAGTACTTC
clone size: .; D gene: TRBD1; V gene: TRBV7-8; J gene: TRBJ2-3; CDR3 protein: CASSSHQGAIGDTQYF; CDR3 DNA: TGTGCCAGCAGCTCCCATCAGGGGGCAATTGGAGATACGCAGTATTTT
clone size: .; D gene: .; V gene: TRBV10-3; J gene: TRBJ2-2; CDR3 protein: CAIRDGGPQGFAGELFF; CDR3 DNA: TGTGCCATCAGGGACGGAGGTCCACAGGGTTTCGCCGGGGAGCTGTTTTTT
clone size: once; D gene: TRBD2; V gene: TRBV7-9; J gene: TRBJ2-3; CDR3 protein: CASSTWTSGRPGTDTQYF; CDR3 DNA: TGTGCCAGCAGCACTTGGACTAGCGGGAGGCCCGGCACAGATACGCAGTATTTT
clone size: .; D gene: TRBD2; V gene: TRBV27; J gene: TRBJ2-7; CDR3 protein: CASSRGSGYEQYF; CDR3 DNA: TGTGCCAGCAGCCGCGGGAGTGGTTACGAGCAGTACTTC
clone size: .; D gene: TRBD2; V gene: TRBV6-1; J gene: TRBJ2-1; CDR3 protein: CASSEATSGRGRGYNEQFF; CDR3 DNA: TGTGCCAGCAGTGAGGCAACTAGCGGGAGGGGCCGGGGGTACAATGAGCAGTTCTTC
clone size: few; D gene: .; V gene: TRBV5-1; J gene: TRBJ1-1; CDR3 protein: CASSLVQGRLGEAFF; CDR3 DNA: TGCGCCAGCAGCTTGGTGCAGGGGCGACTGGGAGAAGCTTTCTTT
clone size: .; D gene: TRBD1; V gene: TRBV19; J gene: TRBJ1-1; CDR3 protein: CASSLGGGPDTEAFF; CDR3 DNA: TGTGCCAGTAGTTTAGGGGGCGGACCGGACACTGAAGCTTTCTTT
clone size: .; D gene: .; V gene: TRBV5-1; J gene: TRBJ1-6; CDR3 protein: CASSTQPAPSPLHF; CDR3 DNA: TGCGCCAGCAGCACACAGCCGGCCCCTTCACCCCTCCACTTT
clone size: .; D gene: .; V gene: TRBV6-1; J gene: TRBJ2-7; CDR3 protein: CASSEHPYEQYF; CDR3 DNA: TGTGCCAGCAGTGAACACCCCTACGAGCAGTACTTC
clone size: once; D gene: .; V gene: TRBV7-8; J gene: TRBJ2-7; CDR3 protein: CASSSVTSGLSYEQYF; CDR3 DNA: TGTGCCAGCAGTTCCGTCACTAGTGGTCTTTCCTACGAGCAGTACTTC
clone size: .; D gene: TRBD2; V gene: TRBV4-2; J gene: TRBJ2-7; CDR3 protein: CASSQGGTSAEQYF; CDR3 DNA: TGTGCCAGCAGCCAAGGCGGGACTAGCGCCGAGCAGTACTTC
clone size: .; D gene: .; V gene: TRBV2; J gene: TRBJ1-2; CDR3 protein: CASSSEGQSAYTF; CDR3 DNA: TGTGCCAGCAGCTCAGAAGGACAGTCTGCTTACACCTTC
clone size: .; D gene: TRBD2; V gene: TRBV7-2; J gene: TRBJ2-7; CDR3 protein: CASSFSGRSSYEQYF; CDR3 DNA: TGTGCCAGCAGCTTTAGCGGGAGGAGCTCCTACGAGCAGTACTTC
clone size: .; D gene: TRBD1; V gene: TRBV5-6; J gene: TRBJ2-7; CDR3 protein: CASSLDRGVVYEQYF; CDR3 DNA: TGTGCCAGCAGCTTGGACAGGGGAGTCGTATACGAGCAGTACTTC
clone size: .; D gene: TRBD2; V gene: TRBV5-1; J gene: TRBJ2-2; CDR3 protein: CASSLGTSNTGELFF; CDR3 DNA: TGCGCCAGCAGCTTAGGGACTAGCAACACCGGGGAGCTGTTTTTT
clone size: .; D gene: .; V gene: TRBV11-2; J gene: TRBJ1-5; CDR3 protein: CASSLGRAAQPQHF; CDR3 DNA: TGTGCCAGCAGCTTAGGCAGGGCCGCCCAGCCCCAGCATTTT
clone size: .; D gene: .; V gene: TRBV18; J gene: TRBJ1-1; CDR3 protein: CASSPEGTEAFF; CDR3 DNA: TGTGCCAGCTCACCAGAGGGCACTGAAGCTTTCTTT
clone size: .; D gene: TRBD1; V gene: TRBV9; J gene: TRBJ2-7; CDR3 protein: CASSVQGAGEQYF; CDR3 DNA: TGTGCCAGCAGCGTACAGGGGGCGGGCGAGCAGTACTTC
clone size: .; D gene: TRBD1; V gene: TRBV29-1; J gene: TRBJ1-1; CDR3 protein: CSVEGQALGAFF; CDR3 DNA: TGCAGCGTGGAGGGACAGGCCCTGGGAGCTTTCTTT
clone size: .; D gene: TRBD1; V gene: TRBV7-9; J gene: TRBJ1-1; CDR3 protein: CASSSTDRGPREAFF; CDR3 DNA: TGTGCCAGCAGCTCTACTGACAGGGGGCCTCGGGAAGCTTTCTTT
clone size: .; D gene: TRBD1; V gene: TRBV9; J gene: TRBJ2-5; CDR3 protein: CASSAGGWGETQYF; CDR3 DNA: TGTGCCAGCAGCGCAGGGGGCTGGGGAGAGACCCAGTACTTC
clone size: .; D gene: TRBD1; V gene: TRBV6-5; J gene: TRBJ1-5; CDR3 protein: CASSREQGAGQPQHF; CDR3 DNA: TGTGCCAGCAGCCGGGAACAGGGGGCTGGGCAGCCCCAGCATTTT